This T cell receptor beta chain was documented in a study of T cell changes during pregnancy in multiple sclerosis. Germline V gene lookup returns CDR1 SGDLS and CDR2 YYNGEE. With V trimmed by 9 bases and J by 5 bases, 17 bases remained unmatched. CDR3 length: 16 amino acids. This clone was picked up one time. Produced via immunoSEQ multiplex PCR; TCRdb's table is partial and in-frame only. Among under 100,000 clones, 94% were seen once, and the ten largest hold about 2.3%. The chain couples TRBV9 to TRBJ2-7; 10 nucleotides align to TRBD1. The source is a female donor with multiple sclerosis, enrolled in a pregnancy study. The source material was peripheral blood, sampled in the third trimester of pregnancy. The CDR3 loop is CAIRGGGDRGTHEQYF. The CDR3 DNA reads as TGTGCCATCAGAGGGGGTGGGGACAGGGGAACCCACGAGCAGTACTTC.